Presented here are 21 T cell receptor beta chains from one specimen sequenced in a study of vaccination and CD4 T cells after COVID-19. Antigen specificity for these receptors is unknown. Sequencing of cultured CD4+ T cell DNA used the Oncomine TCR Beta short-read assay. TCRdb analysed the PCR reads with MiXCR anew, one entry per CDR3 protein. The sample carries some 15,000 distinct CDR3 sequences, less than 70% recorded once. As for treatment: roughly 11-day PBMC culture with coronavirus spike peptide pools or control peptides (ViraFEST assay). Sequencing was done on a sample of CD4+ T cells from blood, cultured in vitro. The receptors shown here come from a human donor who had recovered from COVID-19.

V is TRBV6-2 or TRBV6-3 and J is TRBJ1-5; 7 bases align to TRBD1. Germline V CDR1 and CDR2: MNHEY, SVGEGT. V shed 6 bases, J shed 4 bases, and the junction held 9 bases outside the gene matches. The CDR3 runs to 15 residues. CDR3 DNA sequence: TGTGCCAGCAGGCATCGACTGACAGGGAATCAGCCCCAGCATTTT. This translates into CASRHRLTGNQPQHF.

This clonotype was found once. The DNA for the CDR3 is TGTGCTAGTGTGGCTAGCGGGAGTGGGACCCAGTACTTC. This gives the protein CASVASGSGTQYF. V usage is TRBV12-5 and J usage is TRBJ2-5, with 10 bases matching TRBD2. Germline-derived CDR1 and CDR2 are LGHNT and FRNRAP. There are 13 residues in the CDR3. V lost 7 bases and J lost 7; bases outside the gene matches: 6. Supplemented by reference TRBV12-5 and TRBJ2-5, the full variable domain reads DARVTQTPRHKVTEMGQEVTMRCQPILGHNTVFWYRQTMMQGLELLAYFRNRAPLDDSGMPKDRFSAEMPDATLATLKIQPSEPRDSAVYFCASVASGSGTQYFGPGTRLLVL.

This chain connects TRBV20-1 to TRBJ1-4; D unclear. Germline CDR1 reads DFQATT; CDR2 reads SNEGSKA (reference sequence). This CDR3 has 15 amino acids. The V end lost 0 bases, the J end lost 0 bases, and 8 bases lay between the germline ends. CDR3 in amino acids: CSAREFGATNEKLFF. CDR3 nucleotides: TGCAGTGCTAGAGAGTTCGGAGCAACTAATGAAAAACTGTTTTTT.

The chain has TRBV20-1 and TRBJ1-2, with D hard to call. Trimming shortened V by 4 bases and J by 2 bases, and 8 bases separated the two germline ends. CDR1 is DFQATT and CDR2 is SNEGSKA in the germline V gene (reference sequence). The CDR3 is 12 residues long. CDR3 in amino acids: CSATDKNYGYTF. CDR3 DNA: TGCAGTGCTACCGACAAGAACTATGGCTACACCTTC.

The sample holds a few counts of this clonotype. A junction boundary mismatches the germline segment, possibly from a read error. The chain employs TRBV18 and TRBJ1-2; D unclear. Germline V gives CDR1 KGHSH, CDR2 LQKENI. The CDR3 length is 12 residues. The CDR3 DNA reads TGTGCCAGCTCACCACGTAACGATGGCTACACCTTC. Protein sequence: CASSPRNDGYTF.

This clonotype turned up a few times. V gene TRBV7-2 combines with J gene TRBJ1-5; tentative D call: TRBD1 (6 bases). V was cut by 5 bases and J by 4 bases, with 15 bases left in between. CDR1 and CDR2 from the germline V gene are SGHTA and FQGNSA. This CDR3 has 15 amino acids. The CDR3 reads CASSLLGHNNQPQHF. The CDR3 DNA reads TGTGCCAGCAGCCTTTTGGGACACAATAATCAGCCCCAGCATTTT.

V is TRBV5-1 and J is TRBJ2-3; 9 nucleotides match TRBD1. The germline V gene has CDR1 SGHRS and CDR2 YFSETQ. The ends lost 0 bases at V and 1 base at J; junction bases unmatched: 6. The CDR3 loop spans 17 amino acids. The CDR3 DNA reads as TGCGCCAGCAGCTTGGCCCTCCGGACAGGGGGCACAGATACGCAGTATTTT. Protein sequence: CASSLALRTGGTDTQYF.

This chain links TRBV20-1 with TRBJ2-7; tentatively, D is TRBD1 (6 bases). From germline, CDR1 is DFQATT and CDR2 SNEGSKA (reference sequence). Between the trimmed V and J ends, which lost 6 bases and 2 bases, there was a span of 11 bases. This CDR3 is built from 12 residues. The CDR3 DNA sequence: TGCAGTGCCAGCGACAGGACCTACGAGCAGTACTTC. Its translation: CSASDRTYEQYF.

This clonotype showed up just a few times. J is TRBJ2-7 and V is TRBV20-1, with no clear D. Germline V CDR1 and CDR2: DFQATT, SNEGSKA (reference sequence). CDR3 size: 15 residues. The V and J ends lost 3 bases and 3 bases respectively, with 18 bases between them. The CDR3 region is CSASSFGGADYEQYF. In nucleotides, the CDR3 is TGCAGTGCTAGCTCCTTTGGCGGAGCAGACTACGAGCAGTACTTC.

The V and J genes are TRBV28 and TRBJ1-2; 7 bases agree with TRBD1. The CDR3 sequence is 15 residues long. V trimming: 2 bases; J trimming: 7 bases; junction bases outside the gene matches: 10. CDR1 is MDHEN, CDR2 SYDVKM, per germline. CDR3 in amino acids: CASSLNYRGGGGYTF. The CDR3 DNA reads as TGTGCCAGCAGTTTAAATTATAGAGGGGGCGGTGGCTACACCTTC.

The rearrangement joins TRBV7-2 to TRBJ2-3; 10 nucleotides align to TRBD2. Germline CDR1 and CDR2: SGHTA and FQGNSA. J gave up 5 bases and V 9 bases, and 5 bases lay outside the gene matches. This CDR3 comprises 13 residues. CDR3 region: CASSLAGVDTQYF. DNA for the CDR3: TGTGCCAGTAGCCTAGCGGGAGTAGATACGCAGTATTTT.

This clonotype was seen only a few times. The chain uses TRBV7-9 and TRBJ2-2; 13 bases fit TRBD2. The CDR3 extends over 15 amino acids. After removal of 5 bases from V and 7 bases from J, the junction contained 4 bases not matched to a gene. Germline V gene data show CDR1 as SEHNR and CDR2 as FQNEAQ (reference sequence). CDR3 sequence (DNA): TGTGCCAGCAGCACCGGACTAGCGGGAGTCGGGGAGCTGTTTTTT. Translating gives CASSTGLAGVGELFF. Drawing the rest from reference TRBV7-9 and TRBJ2-2, the complete variable domain is DTGVSQNPRHKITKRGQNVTFRCDPISEHNRLYWYRQTLGQGPEFLTYFQNEAQLEKSRLLSDRFSAERPKGSFSTLEIQRTEQGDSAMYLCASSTGLAGVGELFFGEGSRLTVL.

The chain carries TRBV6-1 and TRBJ2-3; TRBD2 might be the D (6 bases). Trimming took 7 bases from V and 2 from J, leaving 13 bases between them. The CDR3 spans 14 residues. The V gene's germline CDR1 is MNHNS and CDR2 SASEGT. The CDR3 loop is CASTSPGATDTQYF. For the CDR3, the DNA is TGTGCCAGCACCTCCCCGGGAGCCACAGATACGCAGTATTTT.

The chain employs TRBV5-1 and TRBJ1-1; D is unresolved. V was cut by 2 bases and J by 1 base, with 9 bases left in between. The CDR3 covers 14 residues. Germline values: CDR1 SGHRS, CDR2 YFSETQ. CDR3 residues: CASSLNNQNTEAFF. The DNA for the CDR3 is TGCGCCAGCAGCTTAAACAACCAGAACACTGAAGCTTTCTTT.

The V call is TRBV2, the J call TRBJ1-2, with D uncertain. There are 12 residues in the CDR3. Germline CDR1 SNHLY, CDR2 FYNNEI. V was clipped by 4 bases and J by 0 bases, with 3 bases between them. CDR3 region: CASSATNYGYTF. As DNA, the CDR3 is TGTGCCAGCAGTGCGACTAACTATGGCTACACCTTC.

J is TRBJ2-1 and V is TRBV10-3; D is undetermined. This CDR3 has 14 residues. V lost 7 bases and J lost 3, with 13 bases in between. Germline CDR1 reads ENHRY; CDR2 reads SYGVKD. The CDR3 loop is CAIIPPTRYNEQFF. In DNA, the CDR3 is TGTGCCATCATCCCCCCCACCCGCTACAATGAGCAGTTCTTC.

The chain joins TRBV2 to TRBJ1-5; D is perhaps TRBD1 (5 bases). Germline V gene data show CDR1 as SNHLY and CDR2 as FYNNEI. With 3 bases removed from V and 2 bases from J, the gap between germline ends came to 8 bases. The CDR3 contains 14 residues. The CDR3 protein is CASSDRTRNQPQHF. For the CDR3, the DNA is TGTGCCAGCAGTGACAGGACACGCAATCAGCCCCAGCATTTT.

The rearrangement joins TRBV21-1 to TRBJ1-5. TRBV21-1 is a pseudogene locus. The CDR3 spans 20 residues. Here the CDR3 DNA reads TGTGCCAGCAGCAAAGGCGGTGTGCCACCGGATCGGAATTGCAATCAGCCCCAGCATTTT. Translated, it gives CASSKGGVPPDRNCNQPQHF.

The chain combines TRBV30 with TRBJ1-2; no definite D call. Per germline, CDR1 GTSNPN and CDR2 SVGIG (reference sequence). Between the trimmed V and J ends, which lost 4 bases and 1 base, there was a span of 10 bases. The length of the CDR3 is 13 residues. Written as DNA, the CDR3 is TGTGCCTGGACCCTCCGGGGTAACTATGGCTACACCTTC. As protein: CAWTLRGNYGYTF. Filled out from reference TRBV30 and TRBJ1-2, the complete variable domain reads SQTIHQWPATLVQPVGSPLSLECTVEGTSNPNLYWYRQAAGRGLQLLFYSVGIGQISSEVPQNLSASRPQDRQFILSSKKLLLSDSGFYLCAWTLRGNYGYTFGSGTRLTVV.

In the case of this clonotype: A junction boundary mismatches the germline segment, possibly from a read error. The chain has TRBV20-1 and TRBJ2-7, with 12 bases lining up with TRBD2. Germline V gives CDR1 DFQATT, CDR2 SNEGSKA (reference sequence). The CDR3 length is 16 residues. CDR3 nucleotide sequence: TGCAGTGCCCGTGCTCCTAGCGGGAGGGAGTCCAACGAGCAGTACTTT. Its protein product is CSARAPSGRESNEQYF.

This clonotype has a handful of counts. At one end, the junction sequence differs from germline, possibly due to a read error. The rearrangement joins TRBV20-1 to TRBJ1-2; D possibly corresponds to TRBD1 (6 bases). The length of the CDR3 is 12 residues. Germline CDR1 reads DFQATT; CDR2 reads SNEGSKA (reference sequence). The CDR3 protein is CSASLSSGQGPF. The CDR3 nucleotides read TGCAGTGCTAGCCTTTCCTCGGGGCAGGGGCCATTC.